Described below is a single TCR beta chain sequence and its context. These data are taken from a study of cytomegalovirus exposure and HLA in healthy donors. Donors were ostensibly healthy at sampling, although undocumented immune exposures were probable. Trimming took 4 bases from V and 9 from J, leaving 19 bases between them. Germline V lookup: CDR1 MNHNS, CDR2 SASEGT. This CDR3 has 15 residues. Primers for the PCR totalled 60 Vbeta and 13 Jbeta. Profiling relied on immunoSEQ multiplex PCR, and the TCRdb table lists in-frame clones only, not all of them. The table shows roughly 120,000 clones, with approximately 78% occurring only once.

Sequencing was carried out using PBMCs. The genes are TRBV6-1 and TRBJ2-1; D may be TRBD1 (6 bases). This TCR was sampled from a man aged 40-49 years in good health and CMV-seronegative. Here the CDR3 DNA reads TGTGCCAGCAGTGCGCGACAGGCTAGGTGGGGTGAGCAGTTCTTC. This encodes CASSARQARWGEQFF.